This T cell receptor beta chain was retrieved from a study of cytotoxic CD8 clonotypes in ibrutinib-treated CLL. Study findings and constraints: Contraction or stability on treatment was seen for public clonotypes, which were uncommon. Sample timing was unmatched between remission and later-progressing patients; lymph nodes unstudied.

This clone was seen once. Its specificity is not known. TCRdb's table, derived via immunoSEQ multiplex PCR, lists solely in-frame clones and lacks some. The data contain roughly 16,000 clones, about 61% of them seen just once; the ten biggest clones take up roughly 13%. The source is a human donor with chronic lymphocytic leukemia. Source: PBMCs, taken before ibrutinib treatment.

CDR3 in amino acids: CASSLYGTSGGARYF. In DNA, the CDR3 is TGTGCCAGCAGTTTATATGGTACTAGCGGGGGGGCGAGGTATTTT. The V and J genes are TRBV28 and TRBJ2-3; 13 nucleotides line up with TRBD2. Germline assignment: CDR1 MDHEN and CDR2 SYDVKM. Unmatched junction bases numbered 9, after V lost 1 base and J lost 14 bases. The CDR3 extends over 15 amino acids.